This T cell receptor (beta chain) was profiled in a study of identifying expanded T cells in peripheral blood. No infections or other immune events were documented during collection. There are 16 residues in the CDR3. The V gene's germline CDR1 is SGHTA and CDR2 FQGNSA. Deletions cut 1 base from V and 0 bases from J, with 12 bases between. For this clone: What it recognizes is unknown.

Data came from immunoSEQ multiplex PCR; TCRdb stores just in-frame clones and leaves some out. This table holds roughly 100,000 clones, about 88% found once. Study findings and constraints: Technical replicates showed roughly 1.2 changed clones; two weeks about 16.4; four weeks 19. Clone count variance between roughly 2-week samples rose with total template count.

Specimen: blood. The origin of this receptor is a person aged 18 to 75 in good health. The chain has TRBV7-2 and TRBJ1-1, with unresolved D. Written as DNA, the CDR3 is TGTGCCAGCAGCTTAGAGAAGGGCGCGGTGAACACTGAAGCTTTCTTT. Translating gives CASSLEKGAVNTEAFF.